This T cell receptor beta chain was captured by sequencing in a study of shared clonotypes between healthy human individuals. Study-level results: In contrast to clonotypes shared by all four donors, non-shared clonotypes had lower generation probabilities.

As for this clone: Antigen specificity is unknown.

Per the original data handling: ImmunoSEQ output held junction-only sequences without quality scores, so filtering differed. Clones were sequenced by immunoSEQ multiplex PCR, and TCRdb holds only the in-frame ones, with some missing. The V and J calls and clone size come from that table; D and trimming were worked out from the DNA. The sample holds a few million clones; 85% to 95% are singletons and the top ten take approximately 0.4%. CDR1 is LGHNT, CDR2 FRNRAP, per germline. V lost 1 base, J lost 8 bases, and 7 bases stayed unmatched. This CDR3 contains 15 residues. V and J are TRBV12-5 and TRBJ2-1; 8 nucleotides match TRBD2. This clonotype was obtained from a man between 18 and 35 years old in good health. Some clones in this sample may be carry-over from other donors' samples. The sequenced sample was naive CD4+ T cells from PBMCs. The subset: CD45RA+ positively selected. CDR3 sequence: CASGLGSQLADEQFF. The CDR3 nucleotides read TGTGCTAGTGGTTTGGGATCCCAACTAGCGGATGAGCAGTTCTTC.